This T cell receptor beta chain was observed in a study of shared clonotypes between healthy human individuals. Study overall: Donors, aged 18 to 49, were a couple of women and three men. Study conclusions and caveats: Sampling involved blood alone; tissue repertoires likely differ. Donors were few, which limited the genetic and exposure-history diversity represented.

For unsorted PBMC, 300 ng DNA per replicate equaled tens of thousands of T cell genomes. Assay used: immunoSEQ multiplex PCR; TCRdb lists only in-frame clones, some missing. The sample includes about half a million clones, around 79% seen only once; the top ten take 13%. The germline gives CDR1 MDHEN, CDR2 SYDVKM. Trimming took 8 bases from V and 4 from J, leaving 15 bases between them. The CDR3 spans 13 residues. As to this clone: Antigen: not known.

The chain links TRBV28 to TRBJ2-7, with D perhaps matching TRBD1 (5 bases). Sequenced: PBMCs. This TCR derives from a woman between 40 and 50 years old in good health. Some clones in this sample may be carry-over from other donors' samples. As DNA, the CDR3 is TGTGCCAGCGGAAGCCACCAGGGTTACGAGCAGTACTTC. It specifies CASGSHQGYEQYF.